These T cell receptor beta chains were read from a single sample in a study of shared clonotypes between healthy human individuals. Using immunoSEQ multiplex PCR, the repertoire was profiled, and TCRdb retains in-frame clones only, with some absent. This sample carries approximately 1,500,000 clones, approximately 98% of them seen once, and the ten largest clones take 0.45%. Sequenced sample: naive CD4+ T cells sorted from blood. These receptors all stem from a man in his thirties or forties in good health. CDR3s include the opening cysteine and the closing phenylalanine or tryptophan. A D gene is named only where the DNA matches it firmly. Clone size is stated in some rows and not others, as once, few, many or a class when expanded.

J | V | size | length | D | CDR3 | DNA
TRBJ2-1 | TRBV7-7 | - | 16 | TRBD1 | CASSPGTVTPYNEQFF | TGTGCCAGCAGCCCCGGGACAGTGACCCCTTACAATGAGCAGTTCTTC
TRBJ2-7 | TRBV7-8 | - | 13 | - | CASSAIRGYEQYF | TGTGCCAGCAGCGCAATACGGGGTTACGAGCAGTACTTC
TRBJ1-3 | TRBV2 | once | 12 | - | CASSDAGNTIYF | TGTGCCAGCAGTGACGCTGGAAACACCATATATTTT
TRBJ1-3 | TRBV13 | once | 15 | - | CASSFGPHSGNTIYF | TGTGCCAGCAGCTTCGGACCGCACTCTGGAAACACCATATATTTT
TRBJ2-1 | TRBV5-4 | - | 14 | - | CASSPGGFDNEQFF | TGTGCCAGCAGCCCCGGGGGATTCGACAATGAGCAGTTCTTC
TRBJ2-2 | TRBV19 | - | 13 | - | CASSILGAGELFF | TGTGCCAGTAGTATTTTGGGGGCCGGGGAGCTGTTTTTT
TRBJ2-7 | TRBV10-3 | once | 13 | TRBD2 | CATTLAGVGEQYF | TGTGCCACGACTTTAGCGGGAGTTGGTGAGCAGTACTTC
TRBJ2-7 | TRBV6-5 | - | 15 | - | CASSYLGGGPREQYF | TGTGCCAGCAGTTACCTAGGGGGAGGGCCGAGGGAGCAGTACTTC
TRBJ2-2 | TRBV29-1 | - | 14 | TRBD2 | CSVATSGGPGELFF | TGCAGCGTGGCGACTAGCGGGGGGCCCGGGGAGCTGTTTTTT
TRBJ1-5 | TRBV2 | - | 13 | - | CASSENANQPQHF | TGTGCCAGCAGTGAGAACGCGAATCAGCCCCAGCATTTT
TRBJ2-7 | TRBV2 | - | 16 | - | CASREMGAVETYEQYF | TGTGCCAGCAGGGAAATGGGGGCGGTTGAGACTTACGAGCAGTACTTC
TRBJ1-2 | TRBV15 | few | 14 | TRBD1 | CATSRDRGAYGYTF | TGTGCCACCAGCAGGGACAGGGGCGCCTATGGCTACACCTTC
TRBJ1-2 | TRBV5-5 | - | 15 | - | CASSPNPTANYGYTF | TGTGCCAGCAGCCCCAACCCGACAGCGAACTATGGCTACACCTTC
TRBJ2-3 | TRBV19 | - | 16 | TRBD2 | CASSITGLAGPDTQYF | TGTGCCAGTAGTATTACGGGACTAGCGGGTCCAGATACGCAGTATTTT
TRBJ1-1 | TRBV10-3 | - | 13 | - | CAIRGVATDRAFF | TGTGCCATCAGGGGAGTTGCGACAGATCGTGCTTTCTTT
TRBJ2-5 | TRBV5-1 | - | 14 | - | CASSLERAQETQYF | TGCGCCAGCAGCTTGGAAAGGGCTCAAGAGACCCAGTACTTC
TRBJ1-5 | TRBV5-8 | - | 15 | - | CASRVEGLGNQPQHF | TGTGCCAGCAGGGTGGAGGGGTTGGGCAATCAGCCCCAGCATTTT
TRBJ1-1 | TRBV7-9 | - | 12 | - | CASQGLGIQAFF | TGTGCAAGTCAAGGTTTGGGGATCCAAGCTTTCTTT
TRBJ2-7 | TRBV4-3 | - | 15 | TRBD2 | CASSQVSSGTYEQYF | TGCGCCAGCAGCCAAGTGTCTAGCGGGACCTACGAGCAGTACTTC
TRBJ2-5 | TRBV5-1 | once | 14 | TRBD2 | CASSDPGLRETQYF | TGCGCCAGCAGCGATCCGGGACTAAGAGAGACCCAGTACTTC
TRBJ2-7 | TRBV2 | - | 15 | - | CASSPGQLPSYEQYF | TGTGCCAGCAGCCCAGGACAGCTCCCCTCCTACGAGCAGTACTTC
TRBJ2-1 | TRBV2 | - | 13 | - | CASKQGLNNEQFF | TGTGCCAGCAAACAGGGTCTTAACAATGAGCAGTTCTTC
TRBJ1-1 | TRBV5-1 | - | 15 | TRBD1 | CASSLANNRGTEAFF | TGCGCCAGCAGCTTGGCCAATAACAGGGGGACTGAAGCTTTCTTT
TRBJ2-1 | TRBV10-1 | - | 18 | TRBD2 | CASSESTTSGSPYNEQFF | TGCGCCAGCAGTGAGTCCACGACTAGCGGGAGCCCTTACAATGAGCAGTTCTTC
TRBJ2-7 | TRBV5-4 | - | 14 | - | CASSLEFGSYEQYF | TGTGCCAGCAGCTTGGAATTCGGCAGCTACGAGCAGTACTTC
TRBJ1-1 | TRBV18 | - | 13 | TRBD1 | CASSPKLGQEAFF | TGTGCCAGCTCACCAAAATTGGGACAGGAAGCTTTCTTT
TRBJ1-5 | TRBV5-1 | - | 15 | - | CASSPDGYSNQPQHF | TGCGCCAGCAGCCCCGACGGATATAGCAATCAGCCCCAGCATTTT
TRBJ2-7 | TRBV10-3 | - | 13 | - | CAISPPGGYEQYF | TGTGCCATCAGTCCCCCCGGAGGGTACGAGCAGTACTTC
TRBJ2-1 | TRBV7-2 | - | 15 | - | CASSLGDSPWNEQFF | TGTGCCAGCAGCTTAGGGGATTCCCCGTGGAATGAGCAGTTCTTC
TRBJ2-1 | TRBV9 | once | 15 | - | CASSVGMIGRGVLFF | TGTGCCAGCAGCGTAGGGATGATCGGTCGTGGTGTCTTGTTCTTC
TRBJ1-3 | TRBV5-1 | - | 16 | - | CASSLVSRAAGNTIYF | TGCGCCAGCAGCTTGGTAAGCAGGGCTGCTGGAAACACCATATATTTT
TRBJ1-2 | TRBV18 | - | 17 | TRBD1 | CASSPGQAGWANYGYTF | TGTGCCAGCTCACCGGGACAGGCGGGCTGGGCTAACTATGGCTACACCTTC
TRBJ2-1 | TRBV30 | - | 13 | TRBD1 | CAWKGQGYNEQFF | TGTGCCTGGAAGGGACAGGGGTACAATGAGCAGTTCTTC
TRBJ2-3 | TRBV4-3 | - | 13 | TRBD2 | CASSPTSSDTQYF | TGCGCCAGCAGCCCGACTAGCTCAGATACGCAGTATTTT
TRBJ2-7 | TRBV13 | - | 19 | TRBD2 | CASSLTGTFTSGSFNEQYF | TGTGCCAGCAGCTTAACGGGGACGTTTACTAGCGGGAGTTTCAACGAGCAGTACTTC
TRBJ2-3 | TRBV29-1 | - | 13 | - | CSVDAGRTDTQYF | TGCAGCGTCGATGCAGGGCGCACAGATACGCAGTATTTT
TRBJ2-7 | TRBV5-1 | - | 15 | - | CASSLDWPKTYEQYF | TGCGCCAGCAGCTTGGACTGGCCCAAAACCTACGAGCAGTACTTC
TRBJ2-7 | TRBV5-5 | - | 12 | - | CASSYQGREQYF | TGTGCCAGCAGCTATCAGGGGCGAGAGCAGTACTTC
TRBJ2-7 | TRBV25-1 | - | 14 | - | CAPPRGASSYEQYF | TGTGCCCCCCCCCGGGGGGCAAGCTCCTACGAGCAGTACTTC
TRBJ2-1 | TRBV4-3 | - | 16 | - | CASSQVVAGYYNEQFF | TGCGCCAGCAGCCAAGTTGTGGCGGGCTACTACAATGAGCAGTTCTTC
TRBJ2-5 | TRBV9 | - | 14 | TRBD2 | CASSALAGGETQYF | TGTGCCAGCAGCGCCTTAGCGGGAGGAGAGACCCAGTACTTC
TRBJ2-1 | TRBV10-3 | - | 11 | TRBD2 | CAIGGVNEQFF | TGTGCCATCGGGGGGGTGAATGAGCAGTTCTTC
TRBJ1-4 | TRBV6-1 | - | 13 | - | CASRRTTNEKLFF | TGTGCCAGCAGAAGGACAACTAATGAAAAACTGTTTTTT
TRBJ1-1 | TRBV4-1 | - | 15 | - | CASSQGQMRGTEAFF | TGCGCCAGCAGCCAAGGGCAGATGAGGGGAACTGAAGCTTTCTTT
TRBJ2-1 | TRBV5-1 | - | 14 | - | CASSRGSSYNEQFF | TGCGCCAGCAGCCGGGGGAGCTCCTACAATGAGCAGTTCTTC
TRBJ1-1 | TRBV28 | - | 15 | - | CASSFPLAANTEAFF | TGTGCCAGCAGTTTCCCCTTAGCAGCGAACACTGAAGCTTTCTTT
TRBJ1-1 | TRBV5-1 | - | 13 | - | CASSLFYSSEAFF | TGCGCCAGCAGCTTGTTTTACAGCAGTGAAGCTTTCTTT
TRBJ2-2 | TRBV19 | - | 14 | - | CASSMVRFTGELFF | TGTGCCAGTAGTATGGTTAGGTTTACCGGGGAGCTGTTTTTT
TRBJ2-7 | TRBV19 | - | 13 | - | CASRAASSYEQYF | TGTGCCAGTAGGGCGGCGAGCTCCTACGAGCAGTACTTC
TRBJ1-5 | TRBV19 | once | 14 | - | CASSIPGSNQPQHF | TGTGCCAGTAGTATCCCCGGGAGCAATCAGCCCCAGCATTTT
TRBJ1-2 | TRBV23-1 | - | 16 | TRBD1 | CASSRDRGHTMRGYTF | TGCGCCAGCAGTCGAGACAGGGGGCATACTATGCGGGGCTACACCTTC
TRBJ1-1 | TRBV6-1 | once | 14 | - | CASSEIRVSNEAFF | TGTGCCAGCAGTGAGATTCGGGTATCGAATGAAGCTTTCTTT
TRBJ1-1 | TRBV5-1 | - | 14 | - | CASSLVSGDTEAFF | TGCGCCAGCAGCTTGGTGTCAGGGGACACTGAAGCTTTCTTT